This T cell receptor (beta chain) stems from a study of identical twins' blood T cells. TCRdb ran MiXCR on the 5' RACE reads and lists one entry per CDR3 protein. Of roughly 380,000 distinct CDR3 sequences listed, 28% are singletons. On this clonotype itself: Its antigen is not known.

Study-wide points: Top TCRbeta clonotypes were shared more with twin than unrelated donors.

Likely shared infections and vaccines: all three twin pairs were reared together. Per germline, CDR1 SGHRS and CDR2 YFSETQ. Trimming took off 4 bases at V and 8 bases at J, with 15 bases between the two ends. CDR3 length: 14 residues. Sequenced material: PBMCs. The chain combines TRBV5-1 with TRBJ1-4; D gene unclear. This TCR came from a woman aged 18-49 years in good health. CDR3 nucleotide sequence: TGCGCCAGCAGCCCCCGGTCCTCGGGAGAAAAACTGTTTTTT. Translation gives CASSPRSSGEKLFF.